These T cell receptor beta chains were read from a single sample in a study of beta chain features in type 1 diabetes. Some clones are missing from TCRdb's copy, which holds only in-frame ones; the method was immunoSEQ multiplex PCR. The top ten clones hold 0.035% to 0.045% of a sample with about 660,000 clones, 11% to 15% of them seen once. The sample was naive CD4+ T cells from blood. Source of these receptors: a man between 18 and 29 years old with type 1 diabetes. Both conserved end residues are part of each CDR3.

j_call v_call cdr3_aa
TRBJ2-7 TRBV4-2 CASSTRLAGTTYEQYF
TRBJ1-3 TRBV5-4 CATRRSGSGNTIYF
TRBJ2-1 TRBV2 CATRPRASLLNEQFF
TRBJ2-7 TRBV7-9 CASSSDTYYEQYF
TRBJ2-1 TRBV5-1 CASSLRAGQGYNEQFF
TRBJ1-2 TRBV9 CASSESTASYGYTF
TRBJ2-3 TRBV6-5 CASSYQTGSSDTQYF
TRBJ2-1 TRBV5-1 CASSVLQGGNEQFF
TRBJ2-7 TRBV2 CASKREGSSSYEQYF
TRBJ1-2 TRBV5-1 CASSYGAGTNYGYTF
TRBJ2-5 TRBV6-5 CASLGSGLQETQYF
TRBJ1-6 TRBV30 CAWSVFGQNNSPLHF
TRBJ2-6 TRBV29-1 CSVEFGANVLTF
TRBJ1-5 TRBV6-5 CASSPSDRDQPQHF
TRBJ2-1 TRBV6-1 CASIETTSNEQFF
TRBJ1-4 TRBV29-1 CSVGGGPNEKLFF
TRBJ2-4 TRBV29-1 CSVRGTSGSGAKNIQYF
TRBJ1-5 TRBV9 CASSVGAVANQPQHF
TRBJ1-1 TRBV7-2 CASSLSRLNTEAFF
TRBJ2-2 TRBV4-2 CASSLEGPNTGELFF
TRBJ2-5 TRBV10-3 CAISVTGVEETQYF
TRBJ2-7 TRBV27 CASSFLTYEQYF
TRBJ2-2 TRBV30 CAWRGHVTGELFF
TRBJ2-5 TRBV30 CAWSRQDRKETQYF
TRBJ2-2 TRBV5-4 CASSSGTGGRVTGELFF
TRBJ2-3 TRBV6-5 CASRRGGRQYF
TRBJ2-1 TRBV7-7 CASSLERRSEQFF
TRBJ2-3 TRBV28 CASSSGAGVGPGTQYF
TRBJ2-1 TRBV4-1 CASSQETSGTYNEQFF
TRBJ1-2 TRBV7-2 CASSPERGGYTF
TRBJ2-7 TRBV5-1 CASSLVDSSYEQYF
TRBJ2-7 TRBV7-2 CASGLIRGGEQYF
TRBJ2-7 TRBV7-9 CASSKSYEQYF
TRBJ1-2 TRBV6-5 CASSYSLYWGYGYTF
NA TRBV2 CASSSGTDYEQYF
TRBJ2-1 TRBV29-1 CSVESQGAGEQFF
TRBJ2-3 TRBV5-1 CASSLPGASTDTQYF
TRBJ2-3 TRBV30 CAWSPETDTQYF
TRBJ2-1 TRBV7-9 CASSLSRPSYNEQFF
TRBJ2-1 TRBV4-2 CASSQDWEIEQFF
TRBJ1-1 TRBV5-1 CASSLDRHEAFF
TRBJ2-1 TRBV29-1 CSVEQTSGARQFF
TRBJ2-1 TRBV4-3 CASSQGGGQRSYNEQFF
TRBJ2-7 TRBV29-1 CSVGQDTYEQYF
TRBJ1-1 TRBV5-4 CASKKAPGGSEAFF
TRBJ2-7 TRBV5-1 CASSLTGTSPSYEQYF
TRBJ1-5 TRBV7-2 CASSFITGWTQPQHF
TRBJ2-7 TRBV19 CASSIRDEQYF
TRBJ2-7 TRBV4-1 CASSQDILYYEQYF
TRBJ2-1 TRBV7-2 CASSSGGWYNEQFF
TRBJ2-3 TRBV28 CASSAVAGGTDTQYF
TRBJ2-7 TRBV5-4 CASSLATGSPYEQYF
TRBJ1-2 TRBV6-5 CASSSGQGTYGYTF
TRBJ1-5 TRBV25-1 CASSDNNFNGQPQHF
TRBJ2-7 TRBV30 CAWRLAGGNEQYF
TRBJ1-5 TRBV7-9 CASSSTGPGQPQHF